This TCR beta chain was sequenced in a study of T cell repertoires in cytomegalovirus infection. Study overall: Indicated by public TCR beta signatures were CMV infection and matching HLA type.

One entry per CDR3 protein, called by TCRdb with MiXCR from the reads. The table lists 650,000 to 900,000 distinct CDR3 sequences, about 33% of them singletons. On this clonotype itself: What it binds is not known.

Study findings and constraints: Ex vivo, HLA-C-restricted CMV-specific TCR beta clonotypes prevailed over the rest of the response. CMV carriers having the relevant HLA were flagged by cumulative public TCR beta family frequency.

This CDR3 is built from 19 residues. V lost 1 base and J lost 0; bases outside the gene matches: 14. The germline CDR1 and CDR2 sequences are SGHDN and FVKESK. The chain uses TRBV14 and TRBJ1-1; TRBD1 aligns across 7 bases. The source of this sequence is a human donor in good health (CMV status not recorded). Some clones in this sample may be carry-over from other donors' samples. The source was cultured CD8+ T cells from PBMCs, collected from culture after CMV antigen stimulation. CDR3 in DNA: TGTGCCAGCAGCCAAGGATTCAATGACAGGGAGCTTATGAACACTGAAGCTTTCTTT. Its protein is CASSQGFNDRELMNTEAFF.